This T cell receptor beta chain was recovered during a study of blood T cells in healthy people across ages. For the second PCR, which ran for roughly 6 to 12 cycles, a sample-barcoded 5' primer and a J-beta primer mix were used. TCRdb reanalysed the 5' RACE reads using MiXCR and keeps one entry per CDR3 protein. The table lists 850,000 or so distinct CDR3 sequences, less than 35% of them singletons. The CDR3 contains 13 residues. The germline gives CDR1 SGDLS, CDR2 YYNGEE. On this clonotype itself: The germline gene is not matched at one end of the junction; a read error may be the cause.

The material sequenced was blood. V usage is TRBV9 and J usage is TRBJ2-7; TRBD1 matches 7 bases. This receptor was identified in an elderly woman in good health. The CDR3, as DNA: TGTGCCAGCAACGTAGCCAGACAGGGCGAGCAGTACTTC. Its protein product is CASNVARQGEQYF.